The clone carrying this TCR beta chain was recorded only once. The treatment is: around 19 received Ad26.COV2.S at low or high dose, single or two shots; roughly five received placebo; per-sample allocation not given. The samples were gathered on day 63 after the first injection of vaccine or placebo. These data are taken from a study of Ad26.COV2.S vaccination and SARS-CoV-2 variants. Germline V gene data show CDR1 as SGHRS and CDR2 as YFSETQ. This CDR3 has 15 residues. Trimming at V came to 3 bases and at J to 5 bases, leaving 8 bases not matched to a gene. This table comes from immunoSEQ multiplex PCR, and its TCRdb copy is limited to in-frame clones, with some not included. The table lists a few hundred thousand clones, 80% to 90% of them singletons.

Sample: peripheral blood, taken in a trial of Ad26.COV2.S vaccine versus placebo. The chain joins TRBV5-1 to TRBJ1-5, with TRBD1 identical over 7 bases. This sequence was found in a person aged 18-65 years who received the Ad26.COV2.S COVID-19 vaccine or a placebo. The DNA of the CDR3 is TGCGCCAGCAGCTCTGAGGGGGCGCGGGATCAGCCCCAGCATTTT. Translation: CASSSEGARDQPQHF. Full variable domain (outside the CDR3, taken from reference TRBV5-1 and TRBJ1-5): KAGVTQTPRYLIKTRGQQVTLSCSPISGHRSVSWYQQTPGQGLQFLFEYFSETQRNKGNFPGRFSGRQFSNSRSEMNVSTLELGDSALYLCASSSEGARDQPQHFGDGTRLSIL.